These 24 T cell receptor beta chains share one sample of origin, sequenced in a study of blood T cell repertoires in COVID-19. Profiling relied on immunoSEQ multiplex PCR, and the TCRdb table lists in-frame clones only, not all of them. The sample includes roughly 200,000 clones, about 83% of them seen just once. Sequencing was done on a sample of peripheral blood. The receptors were gathered from a human donor in a cohort sampled during active COVID-19.

V usage is TRBV9 and J usage is TRBJ2-3, with 13 positions matching TRBD2. The CDR3 runs 17 residues. The ends lost 4 bases at V and 5 bases at J; junction bases unmatched: 10. Per the germline V gene, CDR1 is SGDLS and CDR2 is YYNGEE. CDR3 DNA sequence: TGTGCCAGCAGCTCCCGGACTAGCGGGGGTGGAGGAGATACGCAGTATTTT. Translated: CASSSRTSGGGGDTQYF. Supplemented by reference TRBV9 and TRBJ2-3, the full variable domain reads DSGVTQTPKHLITATGQRVTLRCSPRSGDLSVYWYQQSLDQGLQFLIQYYNGEERAKGNILERFSAQQFPDLHSELNLSSLELGDSALYFCASSSRTSGGGGDTQYFGPGTRLTVL.

The chain combines TRBV19 with TRBJ1-4; D perhaps matches TRBD1 (6 bases). The CDR3 has 14 residues. V was shortened by 8 bases and J by 5 bases, with 15 bases between the two germline ends. Germline V lookup: CDR1 LNHDA, CDR2 SQIVND (reference sequence). DNA of the CDR3: TGTGCCAGTCACCGCGGGGGGCCGAATGAAAAACTGTTTTTT. Translating it yields CASHRGGPNEKLFF.

V is TRBV18 and J is TRBJ1-2, with D possibly TRBD1 on 6 matching bases. CDR1 is KGHSH and CDR2 is LQKENI in the germline V gene. The CDR3 is made up of 15 amino acids. V was trimmed by 2 bases and J by 6 bases, leaving 16 bases between them. CDR3 bases: TGTGCCAGCTCACCATATAGTGCAGGGGTCGATGGCTACACCTTC. Its translation is CASSPYSAGVDGYTF. The entire variable domain, with the rest obtained from reference TRBV18 and TRBJ1-2, is as follows: NAGVMQNPRHLVRRRGQEARLRCSPMKGHSHVYWYRQLPEEGLKFMVYLQKENIIDESGMPKERFSAEFPKEGPSILRIQQVVRGDSAAYFCASSPYSAGVDGYTFGSGTRLTVV.

The J gene is TRBJ2-1, the V gene TRBV6-2 or TRBV6-3, with a tentative D call TRBD2 (6 bases). CDR1 is MNHEY and CDR2 is SVGEGT in the germline V gene. V was shortened by 0 bases and J by 0 bases, with 12 bases between the two germline ends. This CDR3 is 17 amino acids long. The CDR3 here is CASSYSRLVGSYNEQFF. Here the CDR3 DNA reads TGTGCCAGCAGTTACTCTCGACTAGTAGGCTCCTACAATGAGCAGTTCTTC.

The CDR3 region is CASSSAARGYEQYF. Written as DNA, the CDR3 is TGTGCCAGCAGCTCGGCGGCCAGGGGCTACGAGCAGTACTTC. V gene TRBV7-9 combines with J gene TRBJ2-7; D is possibly TRBD1 (6 bases). The CDR3 contains 14 residues. Germline V gives CDR1 SEHNR, CDR2 FQNEAQ (reference sequence). Trimming removed 4 bases from V and 3 bases from J, with 13 bases in between.

The CDR3 nucleotides are TGTGCCAGCAGGGGCCCGGCCTACACTGAAGCTTTCTTT. Encoded protein: CASRGPAYTEAFF. The gene calls are TRBV25-1 and TRBJ1-1; no clear D gene. V was trimmed by 6 bases and J by 3 bases, leaving 11 bases between them. The length of the CDR3 is 13 residues. From germline, CDR1 is MGHDK and CDR2 SYGVNS.

The CDR3 DNA reads TGTGCCAGCAGTTACTCCTGGGAGCTGTTTTTT. Amino acid sequence: CASSYSWELFF. This sequence joins TRBV6-2 or TRBV6-3 and TRBJ2-2; D call uncertain. Between the trimmed V and J ends, which lost 0 bases and 9 bases, there was a span of 2 bases. The germline V gene encodes CDR1 MNHEY and CDR2 SVGEGT. The CDR3 consists of 11 residues.

This chain uses TRBV6-2 or TRBV6-3 with TRBJ2-7, with 8 positions matching TRBD1. The germline V gene has CDR1 MNHEY and CDR2 SVGEGT. The length of the CDR3 is 14 residues. Trimming cost V 5 bases and J 3 bases; bases outside gene matches: 6. The CDR3 DNA sequence: TGTGCCAGCAGTACCCGGGACAGGCTCTACGAGCAGTACTTC. Translated: CASSTRDRLYEQYF.

The CDR3 is CASAQGGGGYNEQFF. CDR3 DNA: TGTGCCAGCGCCCAAGGGGGGGGCGGGTACAATGAGCAGTTCTTC. The chain carries TRBV25-1 and TRBJ2-1; D is perhaps TRBD2 (7 bases). Germline V gene sequence: CDR1 MGHDK, CDR2 SYGVNS. The CDR3 length is 15 residues. Trimming pared 8 bases from V and 4 bases from J, leaving 18 bases between.

V is TRBV4-2 and J is TRBJ2-7, with D possibly TRBD2 on 5 matching bases. Germline V gene sequence: CDR1 LGHNA, CDR2 YNFKEQ. Trimming pared 0 bases from V and 6 bases from J, leaving 12 bases between. The CDR3 spans 14 residues. The CDR3 coding sequence is TGTGCCAGCAGCCAAGAGTTCGAAGGGAGCGAGCAGTACTTC. Translation gives CASSQEFEGSEQYF.

This chain joins TRBV11-2 and TRBJ1-2; D remains ambiguous. This CDR3 spans 15 amino acids. CDR1 is SGHAT, CDR2 FQNNGV, per germline. The V end lost 2 bases, the J end lost 2 bases, and 12 bases lay between the germline ends. The CDR3 nucleotides are TGTGCCAGCAGCTTAACAGAGGGTCGGAACTATGGCTACACCTTC. It codes for CASSLTEGRNYGYTF.

The rearrangement links TRBV28 to TRBJ2-1, with 10 bases fitting TRBD2. Germline V gene data show CDR1 as MDHEN and CDR2 as SYDVKM. V gave up 1 base and J gave up 7 bases; unmatched junction bases: 10. This CDR3 has 17 residues. The CDR3 spells CASSLYPAAGGRNEQFF. The CDR3 bases are TGTGCCAGCAGTTTATACCCCGCAGCGGGAGGGCGGAATGAGCAGTTCTTC.

The gene calls are TRBV4-1 and TRBJ2-7, with D unclear. From germline, CDR1 is MGHRA and CDR2 YSYEKL. The V gene lost 1 base and the J gene lost 2 bases, with 9 bases spanning the gap. This CDR3 contains 14 residues. The chain's CDR3 is CASSQGSITYEQYF. The DNA for the CDR3 is TGCGCCAGCAGCCAAGGTAGCATCACCTACGAGCAGTACTTC.

This clone turned up a few times. The chain couples TRBV5-1 to TRBJ2-7, with 7 bases aligning to TRBD1. The germline gives CDR1 SGHRS, CDR2 YFSETQ. J was trimmed by 5 bases and V by 0 bases; bases with no gene match: 5. The CDR3 contains 14 residues. The CDR3 here is CASSLGDRVNEQYF. As DNA, the CDR3 is TGCGCCAGCAGCTTGGGAGACAGGGTCAACGAGCAGTACTTC.

The chain combines TRBV6-5 with TRBJ1-1; 7 bases agree with TRBD1. This CDR3 contains 13 residues. Germline V lookup: CDR1 MNHEY, CDR2 SVGAGI. Trimming took 6 bases from V and 5 from J; bases not matched to a gene: 6. The CDR3 is CASRRQGGTEAFF. CDR3 coding DNA: TGTGCCAGCAGACGACAGGGTGGGACTGAAGCTTTCTTT.

The V and J genes are TRBV7-2 and TRBJ2-7, with D tentatively TRBD2 (7 bases). With 6 bases removed from V and 0 bases from J, the gap between germline ends came to 15 bases. The CDR3 extends over 15 amino acids. Germline V gene data show CDR1 as SGHTA and CDR2 as FQGNSA. The CDR3 region has the DNA TGTGCCAGCAGGGCGGGGGCTAGCTTCTCCTACGAGCAGTACTTC. It encodes CASRAGASFSYEQYF.

The CDR3 spells CASSYGGAGVTYEQYF. Written as DNA, the CDR3 is TGTGCCAGCAGTTACGGAGGGGCGGGAGTAACCTACGAGCAGTACTTC. V and J are TRBV6-5 and TRBJ2-7, with 7 bases identical to TRBD2. Germline CDR1 reads MNHEY; CDR2 reads SVGAGI. Germline trimming cut 2 bases from V and 2 bases from J; bases unmatched to any gene: 9. The length of the CDR3 is 16 residues.

This clone was seen only once. The chain couples TRBV28 to TRBJ1-5; 8 bases agree with TRBD1. Germline V CDR1 and CDR2: MDHEN, SYDVKM. The CDR3 covers 16 residues. V trimming: 4 bases; J trimming: 6 bases; junction bases outside the gene matches: 11. The CDR3 here is CASSSQKQGESQPQHF. The CDR3 nucleotides read TGTGCCAGCAGTTCGCAAAAACAGGGGGAGAGTCAGCCCCAGCATTTT. The full variable domain, its missing parts supplied by reference TRBV28 and TRBJ1-5, is DVKVTQSSRYLVKRTGEKVFLECVQDMDHENMFWYRQDPGLGLRLIYFSYDVKMKEKGDIPEGYSVSREKKERFSLILESASTNQTSMYLCASSSQKQGESQPQHFGDGTRLSIL.

The chain uses TRBV5-1 and TRBJ2-7; 9 bases are shared with TRBD2. Germline assignment: CDR1 SGHRS and CDR2 YFSETQ. This CDR3 contains 13 residues. J gave up 6 bases and V 4 bases, and 5 bases lay outside the gene matches. CDR3 coding DNA: TGCGCCAGCAGCCAGGGACTAGCATCCGAGCAGTACTTC. Translated: CASSQGLASEQYF.

On this clone itself: Other nucleotide sequences from this sample produce the same CDR3. This chain connects TRBV27 to TRBJ2-7; D is possibly TRBD2 (5 bases). The V end lost 6 bases, the J end lost 0 bases, and 12 bases lay between the germline ends. The germline V gene has CDR1 MNHEY and CDR2 SMNVEV (reference sequence). The CDR3 is 14 amino acids. CDR3 amino acids: CASSRTGSSYEQYF. CDR3 nucleotide sequence: TGTGCCAGCAGCCGGACTGGGAGCTCCTACGAGCAGTACTTC.

Comment on this clone: This specimen includes other DNA sequences encoding the same CDR3. The V and J genes are TRBV10-3 and TRBJ1-1; 11 bases align to TRBD1. Trimming at V came to 6 bases and at J to 5 bases, leaving 5 bases not matched to a gene. CDR1 ENHRY and CDR2 SYGVKD come from the germline V gene. The CDR3 totals 14 residues. Written as DNA, the CDR3 is TGTGCCATCAGAGGGACAGGGGGAGGGACTGAAGCTTTCTTT. Amino acids: CAIRGTGGGTEAFF.

The chain is built from TRBV5-1 and TRBJ1-4, with D hard to call. The CDR3 sequence is 15 residues long. V dropped 0 bases and J dropped 6 bases, with 12 bases sitting between them. Germline V lookup: CDR1 SGHRS, CDR2 YFSETQ. The CDR3 loop reads CASSLAEVMDEKLFF. The CDR3 bases are TGCGCCAGCAGCTTGGCTGAGGTGATGGATGAAAAACTGTTTTTT. Complete variable domain (other parts from reference TRBV5-1 and TRBJ1-4): KAGVTQTPRYLIKTRGQQVTLSCSPISGHRSVSWYQQTPGQGLQFLFEYFSETQRNKGNFPGRFSGRQFSNSRSEMNVSTLELGDSALYLCASSLAEVMDEKLFFGSGTQLSVL.

The CDR3 nucleotides are TGTGCCAGCAGCTTAGATGGGACATCCCTGAGCTACGAGCAGTACTTC. This translates into CASSLDGTSLSYEQYF. The chain combines TRBV11-2 with TRBJ2-7; D may be TRBD1 (6 bases). CDR3 length equals 16 residues. V shed 0 bases and J shed 3 bases, with 15 bases lying between them. CDR1 is SGHAT and CDR2 is FQNNGV in the germline V gene. Full variable domain (remainder filled in from reference TRBV11-2 and TRBJ2-7): EAGVAQSPRYKIIEKRQSVAFWCNPISGHATLYWYQQILGQGPKLLIQFQNNGVVDDSQLPKDRFSAERLKGVDSTLKIQPAKLEDSAVYLCASSLDGTSLSYEQYFGPGTRLTVT.

The rearrangement links TRBV19 to TRBJ1-4, with 8 bases identical to TRBD1. After removal of 10 bases from V and 6 bases from J, the junction contained 7 bases not matched to a gene. This CDR3 comprises 13 residues. Germline-derived CDR1 and CDR2 are LNHDA and SQIVND (reference sequence). CDR3 region: CATSDRVDEKLFF. The CDR3 DNA follows: TGTGCCACCTCGGACAGGGTGGATGAAAAACTGTTTTTT.